These T cell receptor beta chains were read from a single sample in a study of control samples from healthy donors and cancer patients. Produced via immunoSEQ multiplex PCR; TCRdb's table is partial and in-frame only. The repertoire holds 250,000 to 300,000 clones, with approximately 80% as singletons. The sequencing sample was made of PBMCs. These receptor sequences come from a woman aged 60 to 75 with lung cancer. CDR3s include the opening cysteine and the closing phenylalanine or tryptophan. The order of the fields is CDR3 DNA, CDR3 protein, J gene, D gene, V gene, clone size. D genes are given only for firm matches. Clone sizes are given selectively: once, few, many, or a class where the clone is expanded.

DNA: TGTGCCAGCAGCCAGTGGGGACCCTCGAACACTGAAGCTTTCTTT; CDR3: CASSQWGPSNTEAFF; J: TRBJ1-1; D: -; V: TRBV3-1/TRBV3-2; size: -
DNA: TGTGCCAGCAGCTCAATAGGGAGGGCTGAAGCTTTCTTT; CDR3: CASSSIGRAEAFF; J: TRBJ1-1; D: -; V: TRBV6-5; size: -
DNA: TGTGCCAGCAGCTTGAACAGGGGGGACGAGCAGTACTTC; CDR3: CASSLNRGDEQYF; J: TRBJ2-7; D: TRBD1; V: TRBV7-2; size: -
DNA: TGTGCCACCAGTGAACAGGGCGGTGAAAAACTGTTTTTT; CDR3: CATSEQGGEKLFF; J: TRBJ1-4; D: -; V: TRBV24-1; size: -
DNA: TGCGCCAGCAGCTCAGGGGTCCAAGAGACCCAGTACTTC; CDR3: CASSSGVQETQYF; J: TRBJ2-5; D: -; V: TRBV10-1; size: -
DNA: TGTGCCAGCAGCGTCGGGCAGACGAGCTCTGGAAACACCATATATTTT; CDR3: CASSVGQTSSGNTIYF; J: TRBJ1-3; D: -; V: TRBV2; size: -
DNA: TGCAGTGCTAGTCCACCGGGGGGGAAGGGGGCAGATACGCAGTATTTT; CDR3: CSASPPGGKGADTQYF; J: TRBJ2-3; D: TRBD2; V: TRBV20-1; size: -
DNA: TGTGCCAGCAGTTACGGGGGGAGGTATGGCTACACCTTC; CDR3: CASSYGGRYGYTF; J: TRBJ1-2; D: -; V: TRBV6-5; size: once
DNA: TGTGCCAGCAGTGGAGGGGGGACACCTAATGAAAAACTGTTTTTT; CDR3: CASSGGGTPNEKLFF; J: TRBJ1-4; D: -; V: TRBV2; size: -
DNA: TGCGCCAGCAGCCAAGATCAAGGTTTATCCAATGAGCAGTTCTTC; CDR3: CASSQDQGLSNEQFF; J: TRBJ2-1; D: -; V: TRBV4-1; size: -
DNA: TGTGCCAGCTCATCAGCAGGGGTCGGAAACACCATATATTTT; CDR3: CASSSAGVGNTIYF; J: TRBJ1-3; D: -; V: TRBV18; size: -
DNA: TGCGCCAGCAGCCAAGATGCCCTCCAAGAGACCCAGTACTTC; CDR3: CASSQDALQETQYF; J: TRBJ2-5; D: -; V: TRBV4-1; size: -
DNA: TGTGCCAGCAGTTTTCGGGGGGCTGGCTATGGCTACACCTTC; CDR3: CASSFRGAGYGYTF; J: TRBJ1-2; D: -; V: TRBV27; size: -